This T cell receptor beta chain comes out of a study of cytomegalovirus exposure and HLA in healthy donors. Points from the study as a whole: When analyzed later, the rates of TCR association showed variation by HLA locus, with DRB1 the most and HLA-C the fewest.

For this clone: Its antigen is currently unknown.

Researchers ran the PCR with 60 Vbeta and 13 Jbeta primers. The repertoire was sequenced with immunoSEQ multiplex PCR; TCRdb's copy has only in-frame clones and lacks some. The sample holds approximately 120,000 clones, over 70% seen once. This TCR came from a female donor in good health and CMV-seronegative. The sample was PBMCs.

CDR3 amino acids: CASSAGELGEQYF. The CDR3 nucleotides are TGTGCCAGCAGTGCCGGGGAACTCGGCGAGCAGTACTTC. The chain has TRBV6-1 and TRBJ2-7, with D perhaps matching TRBD2 (5 bases). The CDR3 length is 13 residues. Germline lookup yields CDR1 MNHNS and CDR2 SASEGT. V shed 4 bases and J shed 6 bases, with 13 bases lying between them.